This record looks at one T cell receptor beta chain sequence and its context. Its antigen is undetermined. CDR3 length: 13 residues. Germline lookup yields CDR1 KGHSH and CDR2 LQKENI. V shed 7 bases, J shed 3 bases, and the junction held 2 bases outside the gene matches. Researchers made TCR cDNA using 5'RACE template switching, and this step added a universal primer site and UMIs. One entry per CDR3 protein results from TCRdb running MiXCR on the 5' RACE reads. The sample holds 450,000 to 650,000 distinct CDR3 sequences, just over 20% seen once. The sample belongs to a study of T cells after yellow fever vaccination. As for the study in general: The fractions with low cell numbers were processed using SMART-Seq v4 Ultra Low Input.

Study-level results: At around 96% for CD4 and over 80% for CD8, most primary-vaccination clones showed up again after the booster. Researchers cautioned that FACS-sorted repertoires could harbor abundant clonotypes contaminating from the bulk population.

The clonotype comes from a man between 18 and 35 years old who received the YFV17D yellow fever vaccine. The specimen was PBMCs, collected 21 days after the first yellow fever vaccination. The chain has TRBV18 and TRBJ2-2; 7 nucleotides agree with TRBD1. The DNA of the CDR3 is TGTGCCAGCTTAACAGGGGACACCGGGGAGCTGTTTTTT. Translating gives CASLTGDTGELFF. Supplemented by reference TRBV18 and TRBJ2-2, the full variable domain reads NAGVMQNPRHLVRRRGQEARLRCSPMKGHSHVYWYRQLPEEGLKFMVYLQKENIIDESGMPKERFSAEFPKEGPSILRIQQVVRGDSAAYFCASLTGDTGELFFGEGSRLTVL.